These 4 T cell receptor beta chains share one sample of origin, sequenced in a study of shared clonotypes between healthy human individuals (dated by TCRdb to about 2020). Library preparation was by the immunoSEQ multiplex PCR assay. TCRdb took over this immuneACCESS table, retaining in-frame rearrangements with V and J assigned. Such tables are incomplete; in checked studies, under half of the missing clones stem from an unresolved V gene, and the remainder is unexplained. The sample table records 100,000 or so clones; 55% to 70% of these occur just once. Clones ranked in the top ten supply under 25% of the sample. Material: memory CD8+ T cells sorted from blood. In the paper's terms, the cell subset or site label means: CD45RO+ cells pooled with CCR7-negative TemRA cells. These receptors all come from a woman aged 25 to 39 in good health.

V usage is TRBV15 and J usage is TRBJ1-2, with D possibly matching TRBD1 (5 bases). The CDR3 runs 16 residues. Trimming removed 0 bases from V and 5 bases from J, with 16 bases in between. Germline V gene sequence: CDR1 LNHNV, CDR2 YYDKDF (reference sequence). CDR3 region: CATSRDQGPSFYGYTF. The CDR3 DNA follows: TGTGCCACCAGCAGAGATCAGGGACCGTCCTTTTATGGCTACACCTTC.

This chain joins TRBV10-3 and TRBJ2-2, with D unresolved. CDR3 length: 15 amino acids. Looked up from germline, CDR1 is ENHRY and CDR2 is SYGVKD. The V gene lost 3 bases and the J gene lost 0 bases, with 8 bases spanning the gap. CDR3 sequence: CAISEARSNTGELFF. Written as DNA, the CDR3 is TGTGCCATCAGTGAAGCCAGATCGAACACCGGGGAGCTGTTTTTT.

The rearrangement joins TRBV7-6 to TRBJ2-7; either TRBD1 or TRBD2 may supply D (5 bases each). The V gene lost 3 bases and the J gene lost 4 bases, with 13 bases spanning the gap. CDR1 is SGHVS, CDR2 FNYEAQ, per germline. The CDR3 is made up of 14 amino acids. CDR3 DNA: TGTGCCAGCAGCTTTAACCGAGAGGGGTACGAGCAGTACTTC. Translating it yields CASSFNREGYEQYF.

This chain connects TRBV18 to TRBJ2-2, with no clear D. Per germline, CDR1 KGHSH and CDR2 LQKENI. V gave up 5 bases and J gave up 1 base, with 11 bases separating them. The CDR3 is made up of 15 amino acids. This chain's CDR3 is CASSNRTVNTGELFF. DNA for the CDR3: TGTGCCAGCTCAAATCGAACAGTGAACACCGGGGAGCTGTTTTTT.